The rows below give T cell receptor beta chains drawn from one sample of a study of T cells in Graves' hyperthyroidism and ophthalmopathy. TCRdb re-derived calls from the multiplex PCR reads in MiXCR, one entry per CDR3 protein. The table includes about 590,000 distinct CDR3 sequences, 14% detected once. Sequenced input: blood. Receptors were obtained from a woman younger than 35 with Graves' ophthalmopathy. The CDR3 runs from the conserved cysteine through the conserved F or W. Each record gives: D gene, J gene, CDR3 length, clone size, V gene, CDR3 DNA, CDR3 protein. D genes are given only for firm matches. The listing skips clone size in some rows; elsewhere it reads once, few, many or a size class.

- | TRBJ2-3 | 14 | many | TRBV20-1 | TGCAGTGCTAGAAGTGTAACGGGCACAGATACGCAGTATTTT | CSARSVTGTDTQYF
- | TRBJ1-1 | 11 | few | TRBV6-4 | TGTGCCAGCGACTGGATCACTGAAGCTTTCTTT | CASDWITEAFF
- | TRBJ2-3 | 13 | many | TRBV27 | TGTGCCAGCAGTTTACAGCGGACAGATACGCAGTATTTT | CASSLQRTDTQYF
- | TRBJ2-2 | 16 | few | TRBV28 | TGTGCCAGCAGCCTCAATTCGGGACCCATCACCGGGGAGCCGTTTTTT | CASSLNSGPITGEPFF
- | TRBJ2-1 | 16 | few | TRBV4-1 | TGCGCCAGCAGCCAAGAGTCAGGGGAGGTGTACAATGAGCAGTTCTTC | CASSQESGEVYNEQFF
TRBD1 | TRBJ2-4 | 14 | many | TRBV9 | TGTGCCAGCAGCGGAGGGACAGGGAAAAACATTCAGTACTTC | CASSGGTGKNIQYF
- | TRBJ2-2 | 15 | - | TRBV25-1 | TGTGCCAGCAGACCAGGGGGGCCGAACACCGGGGAGCTGTTTTTT | CASRPGGPNTGELFF
TRBD1 | TRBJ2-7 | 14 | many | TRBV2 | TGTGCCAGCAGTGGGGGGACAGGGAGTAGGGAGCAGTACTTC | CASSGGTGSREQYF
TRBD1 | TRBJ1-2 | 14 | many | TRBV15 | TGTGCCACCAGCAGAGATAAGACAGGGGAAGGCTACACCTTC | CATSRDKTGEGYTF
TRBD2 | TRBJ2-1 | 15 | few | TRBV9 | TGTGCCAGCAGCGGGGGACTAGCGGGCCACAATGAGCAGTTCTTC | CASSGGLAGHNEQFF
- | TRBJ1-2 | 17 | many | TRBV6-1 | TGTGCCAGCAGAGATCTCCGGGGACACAACGGCGACTATGGCTACACCTTC | CASRDLRGHNGDYGYTF
- | TRBJ2-7 | 15 | many | TRBV28 | TGTGCCAGCACCCTATCTGGGGGAAGCCCCTACGAGCAGTACTTC | CASTLSGGSPYEQYF
TRBD1 | TRBJ1-4 | 15 | - | TRBV28 | TGTGCCAGCAGTTCAGGGGGTTCAACTAATGAAAAACTGTTTTTT | CASSSGGSTNEKLFF
- | TRBJ2-7 | 15 | - | TRBV7-9 | TGTGCCAGCAGCGGCGAGTTGAGGATTTCCTACGAGCAGTACTTC | CASSGELRISYEQYF
TRBD2 | TRBJ2-7 | 15 | - | TRBV19 | TGTGCCAGTAGTATGGGGGGACTAAGCTCCTACGAGCAGTACTTC | CASSMGGLSSYEQYF
- | TRBJ2-5 | 14 | many | TRBV30 | TGTGCCTGGATGCTATGGGGGGTAGGAGAGACCCAGTACTTC | CAWMLWGVGETQYF
- | TRBJ2-5 | 13 | few | TRBV2 | TGTGCCAGCAGGGATCCGGGACTCCCCTTGTGGTACTTC | CASRDPGLPLWYF
TRBD2 | TRBJ2-1 | 14 | - | TRBV24-1 | TGTGCCACCGGGGGAGCGGGAGCTGACAATGAGCAGTTCTTC | CATGGAGADNEQFF
TRBD1 | TRBJ2-5 | 15 | - | TRBV12-3/TRBV12-4 | TGTGCCAGCAGCCTCGGACTGGGACAGCAAGAGACCCAGTACTTC | CASSLGLGQQETQYF
TRBD2 | TRBJ2-7 | 16 | many | TRBV28 | TGTGCCAGCAGTTTCCCCCGACTAGCGGGTAACTACGAGCAGTACTTC | CASSFPRLAGNYEQYF
- | TRBJ1-1 | 14 | many | TRBV12-3/TRBV12-4 | TGTGCCAGCAGTTTTGGGGGGGGGCCCGTTGAAGCTTTCTTT | CASSFGGGPVEAFF
- | TRBJ2-5 | 13 | - | TRBV6-5 | TGTGCCAGCAGTTACCCGACAGGAGAGACCCAGTACTTC | CASSYPTGETQYF
- | TRBJ1-2 | 14 | many | TRBV6-5 | TGTGCCAGCAGTTATGGGGACACCGACTATGGCTACACCTTC | CASSYGDTDYGYTF
- | TRBJ2-6 | 11 | few | TRBV29-1 | TGCAGGGGGATTAAGGCCAACGTCCTGACTTTC | CRGIKANVLTF
TRBD1 | TRBJ2-5 | 16 | - | TRBV4-2 | TGTGCCAGCAGCCAAGAACGAGGACAGGGTGGGAAGACCCAGTACTTC | CASSQERGQGGKTQYF
TRBD2 | TRBJ2-1 | 15 | many | TRBV12-3/TRBV12-4 | TGTGCCAGCAGTACTGGGACTAGCGGGAGCAATGAGCAGTTCTTC | CASSTGTSGSNEQFF
- | TRBJ2-3 | 14 | few | TRBV12-3/TRBV12-4 | TGTGCCAGCAGTTTCTCTAGCGAGACAGATACGCAGTATTTT | CASSFSSETDTQYF
- | TRBJ2-5 | 14 | many | TRBV25-1 | TGTGCCAGCAGTGACTATCGGGATCAAGAGACCCAGTACTTC | CASSDYRDQETQYF